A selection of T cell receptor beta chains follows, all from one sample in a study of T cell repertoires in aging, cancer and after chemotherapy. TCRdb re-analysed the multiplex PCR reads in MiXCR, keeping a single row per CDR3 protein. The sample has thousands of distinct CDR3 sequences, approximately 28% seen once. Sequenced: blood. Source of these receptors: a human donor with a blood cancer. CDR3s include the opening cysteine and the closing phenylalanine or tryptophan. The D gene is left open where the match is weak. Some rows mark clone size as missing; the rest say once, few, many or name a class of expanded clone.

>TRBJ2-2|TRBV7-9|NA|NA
CASNFRSNTGELFF
TGTGCCAGCAACTTCCGATCGAACACCGGGGAGCTGTTTTTT
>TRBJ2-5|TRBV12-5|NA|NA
CASGTGIQETQYF
TGTGCTAGTGGAACAGGGATACAAGAGACCCAGTACTTT
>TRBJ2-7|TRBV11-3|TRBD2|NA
CASSRATSGGGYEQYF
TGTGCCAGCAGCAGGGCCACTAGCGGGGGGGGCTACGAGCAGTACTTC
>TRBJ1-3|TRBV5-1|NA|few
CASSFGTVSGNTIYF
TGCGCCAGCAGCTTCGGGACGGTCTCTGGAAACACCATATATTTT
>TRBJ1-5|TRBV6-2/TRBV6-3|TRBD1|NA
CASSRHRGRSYSNQPQHF
TGTGCCAGCAGTAGGCACAGGGGGCGTTCTTATAGCAATCAGCCCCAGCATTTT
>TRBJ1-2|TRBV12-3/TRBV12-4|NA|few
CASSLSKIHGYTF
TGTGCCAGCAGTTTAAGCAAGATCCATGGCTACACCTTC
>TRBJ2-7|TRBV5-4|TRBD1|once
CASSRTGQGAPYEQYF
TGTGCCAGCAGCCGAACCGGACAGGGGGCCCCCTACGAGCAGTACTTC
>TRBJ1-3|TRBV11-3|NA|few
CASSPRVPGNTIYF
TGTGCCAGCAGCCCGAGGGTTCCCGGAAACACCATATATTTT
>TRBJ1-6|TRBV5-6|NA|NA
CASSLQPSSYNSPLHF
TGTGCCAGCAGCTTGCAACCGAGCTCCTATAATTCACCCCTCCACTTT
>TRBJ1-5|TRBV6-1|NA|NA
CASSEQAGGNQPQHF
TGTGCCAGCAGTGAGCAAGCAGGGGGCAATCAGCCCCAGCATTTT
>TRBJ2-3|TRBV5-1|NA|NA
CASSLVGRTTDTQYF
TGCGCCAGCAGCTTGGTGGGACGGACCACAGATACGCAGTATTTT
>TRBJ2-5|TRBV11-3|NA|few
CASSQIRGGETQYF
TGTGCCAGCAGCCAAATCAGGGGCGGGGAGACCCAGTACTTC
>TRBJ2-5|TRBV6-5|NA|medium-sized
CASSYGTRGTETQYF
TGTGCCAGCAGTTACGGGACTCGCGGCACGGAGACCCAGTACTTC
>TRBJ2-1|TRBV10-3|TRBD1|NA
CAISEGALGNNEQFF
TGTGCCATAAGCGAGGGGGCATTAGGGAACAATGAGCAGTTCTTC
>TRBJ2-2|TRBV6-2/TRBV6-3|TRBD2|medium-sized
CASGRGDGGADELFF
TGTGCCAGCGGCCGGGGGGACGGGGGGGCCGACGAGCTGTTTTTT
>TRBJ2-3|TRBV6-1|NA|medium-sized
CASSLSASTDTQYF
TGTGCCAGCAGTTTATCGGCTAGCACAGATACGCAGTATTTT
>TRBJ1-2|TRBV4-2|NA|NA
CASSQDRDGLSGYTF
TGTGCCAGCAGCCAAGATAGGGACGGCTTGAGTGGCTACACCTTC
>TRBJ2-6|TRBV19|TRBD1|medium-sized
CASSIAGQGDSGANVLTF
TGTGCCAGTAGTATCGCCGGACAGGGAGACTCTGGGGCCAACGTCCTGACTTTC
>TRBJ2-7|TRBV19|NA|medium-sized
CASSMGQRAHEQYF
TGTGCCAGTAGTATGGGGCAGAGGGCCCACGAGCAGTACTTC
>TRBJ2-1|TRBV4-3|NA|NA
CASSQDLRQGHNEQFF
TGCGCCAGCAGCCAAGATCTTAGGCAGGGCCACAATGAGCAGTTCTTC
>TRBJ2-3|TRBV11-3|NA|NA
CASSSPSQGYTQYF
TGTGCCAGCAGCTCTCCCTCACAGGGATATACGCAGTATTTT
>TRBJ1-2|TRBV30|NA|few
CAWSLGGSDGYTF
TGTGCCTGGAGTTTGGGGGGCTCTGATGGCTACACCTTC
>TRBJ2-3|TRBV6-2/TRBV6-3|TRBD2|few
CASSLYAGGRYGDTQYF
TGTGCCAGCAGCCTCTACGCGGGGGGGCGCTATGGAGATACGCAGTATTTT
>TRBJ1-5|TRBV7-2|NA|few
CASSLLQPDGPQHF
TGTGCCAGCAGCTTGTTACAGCCCGATGGGCCCCAGCATTTT
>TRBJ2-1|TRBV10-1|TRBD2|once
CASSESLGQRGVQFF
TGCGCCAGCAGTGAGAGTTTGGGCCAGCGGGGGGTGCAGTTCTTC
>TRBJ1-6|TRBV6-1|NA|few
CASSEAYTVGNNSPLHF
TGTGCCAGCAGTGAAGCCTATACCGTCGGGAATAATTCACCCCTCCACTTT
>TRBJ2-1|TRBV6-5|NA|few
CASRQGLYNEQFF
TGTGCCAGCAGACAGGGCCTATACAATGAGCAGTTCTTC
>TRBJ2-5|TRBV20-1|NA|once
CSANFRKTQYF
TGCAGTGCTAACTTTCGGAAGACCCAGTACTTC
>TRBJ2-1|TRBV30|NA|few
CAWSVLGGPYNEQFF
TGTGCCTGGAGTGTACTAGGCGGACCCTACAATGAGCAGTTCTTC
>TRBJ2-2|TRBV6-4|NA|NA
CASSEEGQGTTGELFF
TGTGCCAGCAGTGAGGAAGGGCAGGGAACCACCGGGGAGCTGTTTTTT
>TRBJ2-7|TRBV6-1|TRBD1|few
CASKGDRESDEQYF
TGTGCCAGCAAGGGCGACAGGGAATCGGACGAGCAGTACTTC
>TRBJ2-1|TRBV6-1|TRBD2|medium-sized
CASTRAAGEIDEQFF
TGTGCCAGCACTCGGGCAGCGGGGGAGATCGATGAGCAGTTCTTC
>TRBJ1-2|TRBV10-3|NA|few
CAIRPGEDYGYTF
TGTGCCATCAGACCAGGGGAAGACTATGGCTACACCTTC
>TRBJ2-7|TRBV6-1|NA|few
CASIADSYEQYF
TGTGCCAGCATTGCAGATTCCTACGAGCAGTACTTC
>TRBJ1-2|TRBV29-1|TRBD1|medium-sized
CSVEGSDRGDYGYTF
TGCAGCGTTGAAGGCTCGGACAGGGGCGACTATGGCTACACCTTC
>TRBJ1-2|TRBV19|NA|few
CASSPGTEGSYYGYTF
TGTGCCAGTAGCCCCGGGACGGAGGGATCCTACTATGGCTACACCTTC
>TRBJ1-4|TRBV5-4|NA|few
CASSPGGGEKLFF
TGTGCCAGCAGCCCCGGGGGAGGGGAAAAACTGTTTTTT
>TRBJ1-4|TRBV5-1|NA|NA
CASSRTPTANEKLFF
TGCGCCAGCAGCCGTACCCCTACAGCTAATGAAAAACTGTTTTTT
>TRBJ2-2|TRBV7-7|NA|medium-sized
CASSQGTIGELFF
TGTGCCAGCAGCCAGGGGACGATCGGGGAGCTGTTTTTT
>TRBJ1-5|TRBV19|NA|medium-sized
CASTPLSGGNQPQHF
TGTGCCAGTACCCCTTTGTCTGGCGGCAATCAGCCCCAGCATTTT
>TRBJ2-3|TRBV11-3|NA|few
CASSLVSPGKLTDTQYF
TGTGCCAGCAGCTTAGTGTCCCCGGGAAAGCTCACAGATACGCAGTATTTT
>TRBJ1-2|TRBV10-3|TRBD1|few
CAISSGQFYGYTF
TGTGCCATCAGTTCGGGACAGTTCTATGGCTACACCTTC
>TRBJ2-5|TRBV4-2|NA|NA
CASSQDRGSNKETQYF
TGCGCCAGCAGCCAAGATCGGGGCTCCAACAAGGAGACCCAGTACTTC
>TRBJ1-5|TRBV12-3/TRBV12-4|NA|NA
CASSLWAFKRGNQPQHF
TGTGCCAGCAGTTTATGGGCCTTTAAAAGGGGCAATCAGCCCCAGCATTTT
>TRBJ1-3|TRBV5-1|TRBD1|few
CASSLETGRGNTIYF
TGCGCCAGCAGCTTGGAGACAGGGCGCGGAAACACCATATATTTT